This T cell receptor beta chain appears in the sequencing data of a study of shared clonotypes between healthy human individuals. Partitioning of CD4+ cells yielded a CD45RA+ naive subset and a CD45RA-negative memory subset. The CDR3 has 15 amino acids. V was trimmed by 4 bases and J by 5 bases, leaving 12 bases between them. Germline CDR1 MDHEN, CDR2 SYDVKM. Libraries were prepared by immunoSEQ multiplex PCR; TCRdb keeps only in-frame clonotypes and omits some of them. Among about 730,000 clones listed, approximately 72% were seen once. The genes are TRBV28 and TRBJ1-6; D gene uncertain. What was sequenced was memory CD4+ T cells sorted from blood. This sample's subset: CD45RA-negative fraction. The sequence came from a young woman in good health. CDR3 nucleotides: TGTGCCAGCAGTTCACACAAGGGCAATAATTCACCCCTCCACTTT. It encodes CASSSHKGNNSPLHF.